Presented here are 23 T cell receptor beta chains from one specimen sequenced in a study of CD8 T cells in Susac syndrome. RNA amounts of roughly 0.45 to 1 ug underwent reverse transcription with random hexamers. TCRdb reprocessed the immunoSEQ multiplex PCR reads with MiXCR, giving one entry per CDR3 protein. The table records roughly 200,000 distinct CDR3 sequences, 95% of them present only once. The sequencing input was CD4+ T cells from PBMCs. The receptors originated from a human donor in good health.

The chain has TRBV18 and TRBJ2-7; D may be TRBD1 (6 bases). In germline, CDR1 is KGHSH, CDR2 LQKENI. Trimming removed 2 bases from V and 5 bases from J, with 7 bases in between. The CDR3 covers 12 residues. The CDR3 loop is CASSPSGDEQYV. Written as DNA, the CDR3 is TGTGCCAGCTCACCATCAGGGGACGAGCAGTACGTC.

The genes are TRBV7-8 and TRBJ1-5; 7 positions agree with TRBD1. With 4 bases clipped from V and 7 bases from J, the junction kept 13 bases outside the gene matches. The CDR3 runs to 16 residues. Germline values: CDR1 SGHVS, CDR2 FQNEAQ. The CDR3 region is CASSSRGGTEGQPQHF. CDR3 in DNA: TGTGCCAGCAGCTCGAGGGGGGGGACAGAAGGGCAGCCCCAGCATTTT.

Only one count was recorded for this clonotype. The chain couples TRBV29-1 to TRBJ2-5; weak D call: TRBD1 (7 bases). CDR1 and CDR2 from the germline V gene are SQVTM and ANQGSEA. Trimming took 6 bases from V and 5 from J, leaving 16 bases between them. This CDR3 region has 13 residues. The CDR3 is CSVRRGVTETQYF. CDR3 nucleotide sequence: TGCAGCGTACGCAGGGGGGTAACGGAGACCCAGTACTTC.

This clonotype was detected only once. V usage is TRBV7-9 and J usage is TRBJ2-7; D unresolved. Germline V gene data show CDR1 as SEHNR and CDR2 as FQNEAQ (reference sequence). The CDR3 spans 13 residues. V was clipped by 1 base and J by 3 bases, with 7 bases between them. In DNA, the CDR3 is TGTGCCAGCAGCTTAGAGGTCCGCTACGAGCAGTACTTC. This encodes CASSLEVRYEQYF.

This clonotype came up once. The chain recombines TRBV29-1 with TRBJ2-1; D is unresolved. Germline V gives CDR1 SQVTM, CDR2 ANQGSEA. Trimming cost V 7 bases and J 0 bases, with 10 bases left between them. The CDR3 loop spans 13 amino acids. The CDR3 nucleotides read TGCAGCGGATGTCGAAGCTCCTACAATGAGCAGTTCTTC. This sequence encodes CSGCRSSYNEQFF.

The genes are TRBV12-3 or TRBV12-4 and TRBJ1-1, with 8 bases matching TRBD1. The V and J ends lost 5 bases and 1 base, in that order; junction bases with no gene match: 15. The CDR3 has 18 amino acids. The CDR3 nucleotides read TGTGCCAGCAGTAATGGACAGGGAGGGGCGATCGGGAACACTGAAGCTTTCTTT. Encoded protein: CASSNGQGGAIGNTEAFF.

This clonotype was observed a handful of times. The rearrangement uses TRBV3-1 and TRBJ2-7; the D call may be TRBD1 or TRBD2 (5 bases each). With 6 bases removed from V and 7 bases from J, the gap between germline ends came to 10 bases. The CDR3 loop spans 11 amino acids. Germline-derived CDR1 and CDR2 are LGHDT and YNNKEL (reference sequence). The CDR3 protein is CASSQGGEQYV. CDR3 nucleotide sequence: TGTGCCAGCAGTCAGGGCGGGGAGCAGTACGTC.

The gene calls are TRBV19 and TRBJ2-1; tentative D call: TRBD1 (6 bases). Trimming removed 7 bases at V and 6 bases at J, with 19 bases between. Germline-derived CDR1 and CDR2 are LNHDA and SQIVND (reference sequence). The CDR3 runs to 15 residues. The CDR3 DNA follows: TGTGCCAGTAAGGGGTGGGGGCACCAAGGCAATGAGCAGTTCTTC. Translated: CASKGWGHQGNEQFF. Based on the CDR3 plus reference TRBV19 and TRBJ2-1, the full variable domain is DGGITQSPKYLFRKEGQNVTLSCEQNLNHDAMYWYRQDPGQGLRLIYYSQIVNDFQKGDIAEGYSVSREKKESFPLTVTSAQKNPTAFYLCASKGWGHQGNEQFFGPGTRLTVL.

CDR3 protein: CSARQLAESFLEQFF. CDR3 DNA: TGCAGTGCTAGACAACTAGCGGAGAGTTTTCTTGAGCAGTTCTTC. The rearrangement joins TRBV20-1 to TRBJ2-1; TRBD2 aligns across 8 bases. The length of the CDR3 is 15 residues. Trimming removed 2 bases from V and 9 bases from J; junction bases left unmatched: 12. Germline CDR1 is DFQATT and CDR2 is SNEGSKA (reference sequence).

This clonotype was counted once. V is TRBV29-1 and J is TRBJ1-2, with D perhaps matching TRBD1 (5 bases). This CDR3 is 15 amino acids long. The V and J ends lost 1 base and 4 bases respectively, with 16 bases between them. Germline CDR1 reads SQVTM; CDR2 reads ANQGSEA. CDR3 amino acids: CSVEGERGGGYGYTF. CDR3 nucleotide sequence: TGCAGCGTTGAAGGGGAGAGGGGCGGAGGCTATGGCTACACCTTC.

The chain carries TRBV20-1 and TRBJ1-5; TRBD1 matches 8 bases. CDR3 length: 15 residues. In germline, CDR1 is DFQATT, CDR2 SNEGSKA (reference sequence). Losses at the gene ends were 5 bases for V and 7 bases for J; bases not matched to a gene: 13. The CDR3 region is CSAPSNPGGGQPQHF. The CDR3 DNA reads TGCAGTGCTCCATCCAACCCAGGGGGCGGGCAGCCCCAGCATTTT.

This chain uses TRBV9 with TRBJ2-3; D perhaps matches TRBD2 (6 bases). The V end lost 4 bases, the J end lost 3 bases, and 15 bases lay between the germline ends. The CDR3 length is 15 residues. CDR1 and CDR2 from the germline V gene are SGDLS and YYNGEE. The CDR3 here is CASSPGGEETDTQYF. The CDR3 DNA reads as TGTGCCAGCAGCCCCGGCGGGGAGGAAACAGATACGCAGTATTTT.

V and J are TRBV27 and TRBJ1-5; a weak D match, TRBD1 (6 bases). The CDR3 runs 15 residues. The V gene's germline CDR1 is MNHEY and CDR2 SMNVEV (reference sequence). Between the trimmed V and J ends, which lost 6 bases and 2 bases, there was a span of 14 bases. CDR3 residues: CASRPGQIGNQPQHF. For the CDR3, the DNA is TGTGCCAGCAGACCCGGACAGATCGGCAATCAGCCCCAGCATTTT.

V usage is TRBV12-3 or TRBV12-4 and J usage is TRBJ2-1, with 8 bases lining up with TRBD1. The CDR3 is 15 amino acids. After removal of 3 bases from V and 8 bases from J, the junction contained 9 bases not matched to a gene. The CDR3: CASSFGQGAGHEQFF. In DNA, the CDR3 is TGTGCCAGCAGTTTTGGGCAGGGGGCGGGTCATGAGCAGTTCTTC.

This clonotype was found once. The chain couples TRBV10-3 to TRBJ1-1; D unclear. This CDR3 region has 12 residues. CDR1 is ENHRY, CDR2 SYGVKD, per germline. Between the trimmed V and J ends, which lost 6 bases and 1 base, there was a span of 6 bases. CDR3 coding DNA: TGTGCCATCAGCCCAGGGAACACTGAAGCTTTCTTT. Its translation is CAISPGNTEAFF.

The rearrangement links TRBV12-3 or TRBV12-4 to TRBJ1-2; D gene unclear. The CDR3 is 12 residues long. Deletions cut 5 bases from V and 1 base from J, with 5 bases between. The CDR3 reads CASSNSNYGYTF. CDR3 nucleotide sequence: TGTGCCAGCAGTAACAGTAACTATGGCTACACCTTC.

The chain has TRBV30 and TRBJ1-5, with 8 bases lining up with TRBD1. V gave up 5 bases and J gave up 2 bases; unmatched junction bases: 2. The CDR3 runs to 13 residues. The germline CDR1 and CDR2 sequences are GTSNPN and SVGIG (reference sequence). In DNA, the CDR3 is TGTGCCTGGGGACAGGGCCGCAATCAGCCCCAGCATTTT. Its protein is CAWGQGRNQPQHF.

The chain recombines TRBV20-1 with TRBJ2-3; the D is unclear. This CDR3 has 12 residues. Germline CDR1 DFQATT, CDR2 SNEGSKA (reference sequence). Trimming left V 2 bases short and J 4 bases short, with 7 bases between. The CDR3, as DNA: TGCAGTGCTAGAAAAGACTCAGATACGCAGTATTTT. It specifies CSARKDSDTQYF.

This clonotype was counted once. The CDR3 DNA sequence: TGCAGCGCCGGGACACACACAGGGGCTAGCACAGATACGCAGTATTTT. As protein: CSAGTHTGASTDTQYF. The chain combines TRBV20-1 with TRBJ2-3, with 7 bases lining up with TRBD1. This CDR3 has 16 amino acids. Germline-derived CDR1 and CDR2 are DFQATT and SNEGSKA (reference sequence).

The chain carries TRBV5-1 and TRBJ2-7; TRBD1 matches 8 bases. V lost 0 bases, J lost 5 bases, and 7 bases stayed unmatched. Germline assignment: CDR1 SGHRS and CDR2 YFSETQ. This CDR3 has 15 residues. CDR3 protein: CASSLGGTGPHEQYV. As DNA, the CDR3 is TGCGCCAGCAGCTTGGGGGGGACAGGACCCCACGAGCAGTACGTC.

The J gene is TRBJ1-1, the V gene TRBV3-1; D ambiguous. Germline V gene sequence: CDR1 LGHDT, CDR2 YNNKEL (reference sequence). The CDR3 has 14 amino acids. V dropped 0 bases and J dropped 1 base, with 6 bases sitting between them. For the CDR3, the DNA is TGTGCCAGCAGCCAAGACGTAGCGAACACTGAAGCTTTCTTT. Protein product: CASSQDVANTEAFF.

CDR3 DNA: TGTGCCTGGAGTCCCCGGACAGGGTTGACCGGGGAGCTGTTTTTT. As protein: CAWSPRTGLTGELFF. This chain joins TRBV30 and TRBJ2-2; 8 nucleotides match TRBD1. The germline V gene has CDR1 GTSNPN and CDR2 SVGIG (reference sequence). Trimming at V came to 2 bases and at J to 5 bases, leaving 7 bases not matched to a gene. The CDR3 runs to 15 residues.

The chain carries TRBV7-2 and TRBJ2-1; D is ambiguous. Germline values: CDR1 SGHTA, CDR2 FQGNSA. Trimming cost V 2 bases and J 3 bases, with 11 bases left between them. CDR3 length: 15 residues. The DNA of the CDR3 is TGTGCCAGCAGCTTATGGGCAACCAGCTACAATGAGCAGTTCTTC. As protein: CASSLWATSYNEQFF. Together with reference TRBV7-2 and TRBJ2-1, the CDR3 gives the full variable domain: GAGVSQSPSNKVTEKGKDVELRCDPISGHTALYWYRQSLGQGLEFLIYFQGNSAPDKSGLPSDRFSAERTGGSVSTLTIQRTQQEDSAVYLCASSLWATSYNEQFFGPGTRLTVL.